Listed below are T cell receptor beta chains from one sample, sequenced in a study of shared clonotypes between healthy human individuals. Some clones are missing from TCRdb's copy, which holds only in-frame ones; the method was immunoSEQ multiplex PCR. The table has roughly 720,000 clones, 90% seen once. Sequencing was done on a sample of memory CD8+ T cells from PBMCs. Receptors were obtained from a man aged 18 to 29 in good health. Some clones in this sample may be carry-over from other donors' samples. Both conserved end residues are part of each CDR3.

TRBV5-1	TRBJ2-7	CASSVHPYEQYF
TRBV28	TRBJ2-3	CASSLTGSTDTQYF
TRBV9	TRBJ1-2	CASSVATGDPNYGYTF
TRBV5-1	TRBJ1-1	CASSQNLDSDTEAFF
TRBV7-9	TRBJ1-2	CASSPKTGRGGYTF
TRBV12-5	TRBJ2-2	CASGLVLGQGNTGELFF
TRBV4-1	TRBJ2-1	CASSQDIRRQEFYNEQFF
TRBV28	TRBJ1-3	CASSSTSRGPGNTIYF
TRBV7-9	TRBJ2-7	CASTGGSYEQYF
TRBV6-1	TRBJ2-7	CASSELVPYEQYF
TRBV4-2	TRBJ1-2	CASSQDGTGKDGYTF
TRBV19	TRBJ1-5	CASSISGVNQPQHF
TRBV9	TRBJ2-7	CASSLGGTLGDEQYF
TRBV19	TRBJ2-7	CASSLAGAGEQYF
TRBV28	TRBJ2-2	CASSLSTGSPGELFF
TRBV10-1	TRBJ2-3	CASPLQVGPLKPTDTQYF
TRBV7-9	TRBJ2-2	CASSEQGSGELFF
TRBV6-4	TRBJ2-3	CASSDRGDRATDTQYF
TRBV2	TRBJ1-4	CASSVRRDRANEKLFF
TRBV5-3	TRBJ2-1	CARSHLGRSIYNEQFF
TRBV5-6	TRBJ2-1	CASSLSGTDEQFF
TRBV2	TRBJ2-3	CASEGAGYKPDTQYF
TRBV11-3	TRBJ2-7	CASSPTGGLYEQYF
TRBV14	TRBJ1-3	CASSQERYF
TRBV2	TRBJ2-7	CASRETASGRAYEQYF
TRBV15	TRBJ2-3	CATSRGTGDYTDTQYF
TRBV19	TRBJ1-1	CASSILMNTEAFF
TRBV7-8	TRBJ2-1	CASSHSNRGDEQFF
TRBV11-3	TRBJ1-1	CASSLSYDTEAFF
TRBV28	TRBJ2-5	CASSLRTGPEETQYF
TRBV6-5	TRBJ1-1	CASSYSETGIAFF
TRBV15	TRBJ2-3	CATGQGSPDTQYF
TRBV6-1	TRBJ2-7	CASRDRGRPYEQYF
TRBV9	TRBJ1-4	CASSPQGVGEKLFF
TRBV7-6	TRBJ2-5	CASRSGLARETQYF
TRBV7-6	TRBJ1-4	CASSSGQLNEKLFF
TRBV19	TRBJ1-1	CASGQGNEAFF
TRBV27	TRBJ2-2	CASSLKTGELFF
TRBV7-3	TRBJ2-3	CASSLIGGAITDTQYF
TRBV6-5	TRBJ2-2	CASSYSRFAELFF
TRBV5-6	TRBJ1-1	CASSFGTGGTEAFF
TRBV7-3	TRBJ2-3	CASSLKPVETSTDTQYF
TRBV19	TRBJ2-7	CASSISPGWSYEQYF
TRBV2	TRBJ2-7	CASSGRLLYEQYF
TRBV4-2	TRBJ2-7	CASSPLGSPYEQYF
TRBV5-6	TRBJ1-2	CASSSGQGLFGYTF
TRBV6-1	TRBJ2-1	CASSEGLAVIIDEQFF
TRBV13	TRBJ2-3	CASCQIGKGQYF